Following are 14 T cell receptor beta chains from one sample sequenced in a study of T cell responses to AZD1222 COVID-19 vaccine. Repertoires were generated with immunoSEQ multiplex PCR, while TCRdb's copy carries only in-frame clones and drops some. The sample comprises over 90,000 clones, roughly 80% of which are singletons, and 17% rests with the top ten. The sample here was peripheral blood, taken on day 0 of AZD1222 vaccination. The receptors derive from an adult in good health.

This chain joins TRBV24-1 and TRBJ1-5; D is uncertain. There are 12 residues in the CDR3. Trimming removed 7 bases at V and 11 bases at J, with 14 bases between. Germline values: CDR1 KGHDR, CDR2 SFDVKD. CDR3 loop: CATRTEAGAQHF. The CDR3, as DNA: TGTGCCACCAGGACGGAGGCCGGGGCCCAGCATTTT.

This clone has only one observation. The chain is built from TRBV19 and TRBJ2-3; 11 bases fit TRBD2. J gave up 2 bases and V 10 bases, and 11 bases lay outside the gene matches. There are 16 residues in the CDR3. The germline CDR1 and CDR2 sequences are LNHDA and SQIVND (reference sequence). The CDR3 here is CATRAGTSGYTDTQYF. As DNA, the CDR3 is TGTGCCACTCGAGCCGGGACTAGCGGATACACAGATACGCAGTATTTT.

The CDR3 DNA reads as TGTGCCAGCAGTCCATTTGCGGGACTAGCGGGGGAAGAGACCCAGTACTTC. It codes for CASSPFAGLAGEETQYF. This sequence joins TRBV6-2 or TRBV6-3 and TRBJ2-5; TRBD2 matches 14 bases. The CDR3 is 17 residues long. J gave up 3 bases and V 5 bases, and 8 bases lay outside the gene matches. Looked up from germline, CDR1 is MNHEY and CDR2 is SVGEGT.

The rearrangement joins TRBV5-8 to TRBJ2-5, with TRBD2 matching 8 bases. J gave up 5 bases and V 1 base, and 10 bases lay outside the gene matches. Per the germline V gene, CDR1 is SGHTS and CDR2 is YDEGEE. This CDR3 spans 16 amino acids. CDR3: CASSLRTGGRKETQYF. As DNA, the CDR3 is TGTGCCAGCAGCTTGAGGACGGGAGGGCGAAAGGAGACCCAGTACTTC.

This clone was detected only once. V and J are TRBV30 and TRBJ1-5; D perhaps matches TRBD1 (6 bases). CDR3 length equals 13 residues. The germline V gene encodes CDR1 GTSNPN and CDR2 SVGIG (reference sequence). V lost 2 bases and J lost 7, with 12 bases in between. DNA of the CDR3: TGTGCCTGGAGTCTGGGGGCTCGACAGCCCCAGCATTTT. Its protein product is CAWSLGARQPQHF. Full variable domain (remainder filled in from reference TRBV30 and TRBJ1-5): SQTIHQWPATLVQPVGSPLSLECTVEGTSNPNLYWYRQAAGRGLQLLFYSVGIGQISSEVPQNLSASRPQDRQFILSSKKLLLSDSGFYLCAWSLGARQPQHFGDGTRLSIL.

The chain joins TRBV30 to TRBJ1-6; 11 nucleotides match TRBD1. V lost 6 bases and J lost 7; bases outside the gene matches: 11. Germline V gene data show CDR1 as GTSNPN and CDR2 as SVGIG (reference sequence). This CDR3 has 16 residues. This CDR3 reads CACHGAGQGANSPLHF. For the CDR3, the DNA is TGTGCCTGCCATGGTGCCGGACAGGGGGCGAATTCACCCCTCCACTTT. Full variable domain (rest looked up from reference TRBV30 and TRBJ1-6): SQTIHQWPATLVQPVGSPLSLECTVEGTSNPNLYWYRQAAGRGLQLLFYSVGIGQISSEVPQNLSASRPQDRQFILSSKKLLLSDSGFYLCACHGAGQGANSPLHFGNGTRLTVT.

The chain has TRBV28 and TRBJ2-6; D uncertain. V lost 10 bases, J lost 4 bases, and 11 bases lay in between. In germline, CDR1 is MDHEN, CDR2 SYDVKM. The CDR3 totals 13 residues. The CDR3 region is CATYTPGANVLTF. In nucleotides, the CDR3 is TGTGCCACCTATACACCCGGGGCCAACGTCCTGACTTTC.

Written as DNA, the CDR3 is TGTGCCAGCAGTTCAGACAGCCTCTATAATTCACCCCTCCACTTT. Amino acids: CASSSDSLYNSPLHF. The V gene is TRBV28, the J gene TRBJ1-6, with D possibly matching TRBD1 (5 bases). Germline CDR1 and CDR2: MDHEN and SYDVKM. The CDR3 totals 15 residues. V was trimmed by 4 bases and J by 3 bases, leaving 10 bases between them.

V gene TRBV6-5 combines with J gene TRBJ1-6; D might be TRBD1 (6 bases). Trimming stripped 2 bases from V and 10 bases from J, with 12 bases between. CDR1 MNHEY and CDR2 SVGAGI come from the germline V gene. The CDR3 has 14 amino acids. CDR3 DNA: TGTGCCAGCAGTTACCGGGACATCACCTCACCCCTCCACTTT. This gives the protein CASSYRDITSPLHF.

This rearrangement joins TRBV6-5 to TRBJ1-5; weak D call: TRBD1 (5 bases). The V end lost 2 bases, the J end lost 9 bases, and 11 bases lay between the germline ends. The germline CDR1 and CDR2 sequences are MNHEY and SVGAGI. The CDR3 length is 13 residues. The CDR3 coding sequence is TGTGCCAGCAGTTACAGGGGTGAGTCGCCCCAGCATTTT. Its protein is CASSYRGESPQHF.

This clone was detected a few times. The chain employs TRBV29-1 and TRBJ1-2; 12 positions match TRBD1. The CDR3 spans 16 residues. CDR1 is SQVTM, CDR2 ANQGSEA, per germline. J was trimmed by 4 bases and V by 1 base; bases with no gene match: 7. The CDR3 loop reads CSVEGAGTGGGYGYTF. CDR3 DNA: TGCAGCGTTGAAGGGGCCGGGACAGGGGGCGGCTATGGCTACACCTTC.

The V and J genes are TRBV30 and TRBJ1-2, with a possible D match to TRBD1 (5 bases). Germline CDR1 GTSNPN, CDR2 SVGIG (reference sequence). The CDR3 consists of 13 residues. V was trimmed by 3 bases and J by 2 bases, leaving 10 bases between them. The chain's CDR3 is CAWRQVLNYGYTF. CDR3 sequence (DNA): TGTGCCTGGAGACAGGTGCTAAACTATGGCTACACCTTC.

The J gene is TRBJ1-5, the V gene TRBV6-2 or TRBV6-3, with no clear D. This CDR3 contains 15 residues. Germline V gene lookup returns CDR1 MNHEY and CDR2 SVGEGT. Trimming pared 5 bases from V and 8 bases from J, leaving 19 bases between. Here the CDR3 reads CASSVLLAGGEPQHF. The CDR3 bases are TGTGCCAGCAGTGTGCTACTGGCCGGTGGAGAGCCCCAGCATTTT.

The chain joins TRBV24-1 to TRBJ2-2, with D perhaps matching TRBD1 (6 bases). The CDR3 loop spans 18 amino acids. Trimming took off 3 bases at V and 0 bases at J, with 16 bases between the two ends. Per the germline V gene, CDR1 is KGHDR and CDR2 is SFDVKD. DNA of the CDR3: TGTGCCACCAGTGATCAACCCCCAGGGGTGTCGAACACCGGGGAGCTGTTTTTT. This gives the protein CATSDQPPGVSNTGELFF.